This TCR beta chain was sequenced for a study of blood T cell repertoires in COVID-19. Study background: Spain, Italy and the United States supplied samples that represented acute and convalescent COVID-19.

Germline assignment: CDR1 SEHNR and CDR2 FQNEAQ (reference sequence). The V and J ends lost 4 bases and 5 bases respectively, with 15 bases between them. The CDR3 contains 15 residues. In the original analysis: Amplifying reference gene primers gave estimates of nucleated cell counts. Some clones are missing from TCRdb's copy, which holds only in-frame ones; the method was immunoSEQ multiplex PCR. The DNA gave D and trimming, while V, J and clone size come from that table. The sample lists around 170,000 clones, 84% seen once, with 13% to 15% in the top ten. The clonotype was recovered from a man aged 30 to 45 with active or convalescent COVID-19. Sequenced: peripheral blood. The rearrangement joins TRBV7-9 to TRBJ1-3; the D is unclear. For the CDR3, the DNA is TGTGCCAGCAGCTCTACGGTCGCCCCACGAAACACCATATATTTT. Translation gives CASSSTVAPRNTIYF.